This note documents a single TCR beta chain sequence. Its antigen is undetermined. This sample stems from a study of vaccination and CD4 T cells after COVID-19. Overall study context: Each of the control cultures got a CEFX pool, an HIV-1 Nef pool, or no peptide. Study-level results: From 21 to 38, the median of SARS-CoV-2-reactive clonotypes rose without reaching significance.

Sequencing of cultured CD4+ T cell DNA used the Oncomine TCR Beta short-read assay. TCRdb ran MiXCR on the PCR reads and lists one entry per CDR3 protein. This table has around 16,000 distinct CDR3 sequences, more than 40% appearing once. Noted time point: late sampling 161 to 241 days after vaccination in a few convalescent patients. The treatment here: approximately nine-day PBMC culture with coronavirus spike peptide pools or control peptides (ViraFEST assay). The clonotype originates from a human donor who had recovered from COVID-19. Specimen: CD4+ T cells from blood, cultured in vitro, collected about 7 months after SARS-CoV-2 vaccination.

The DNA of the CDR3 is TGTGCCAGCAGCCCCGGGCAAGGTTCACCCCTCCACTTT. It codes for CASSPGQGSPLHF. V usage is TRBV5-4 and J usage is TRBJ1-6; D unresolved. Germline V gives CDR1 SGHNT, CDR2 YYREEE (reference sequence). The CDR3 consists of 13 residues. Deletions cut 4 bases from V and 9 bases from J, with 11 bases between.